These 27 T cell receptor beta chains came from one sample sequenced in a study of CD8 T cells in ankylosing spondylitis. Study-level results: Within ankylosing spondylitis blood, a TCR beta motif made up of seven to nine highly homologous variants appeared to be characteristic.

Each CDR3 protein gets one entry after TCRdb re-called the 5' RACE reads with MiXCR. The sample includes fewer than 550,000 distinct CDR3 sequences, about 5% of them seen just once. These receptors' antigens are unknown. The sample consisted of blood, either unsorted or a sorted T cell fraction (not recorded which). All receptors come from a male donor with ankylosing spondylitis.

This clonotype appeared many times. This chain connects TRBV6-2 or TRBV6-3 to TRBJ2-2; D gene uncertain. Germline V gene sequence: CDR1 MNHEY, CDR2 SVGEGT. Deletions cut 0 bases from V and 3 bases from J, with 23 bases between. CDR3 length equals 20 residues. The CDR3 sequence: CASSYSLEFTLKRDTGELFF. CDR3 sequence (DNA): TGTGCCAGCAGTTACTCCTTAGAGTTTACCCTCAAAAGGGACACCGGGGAGCTGTTTTTT.

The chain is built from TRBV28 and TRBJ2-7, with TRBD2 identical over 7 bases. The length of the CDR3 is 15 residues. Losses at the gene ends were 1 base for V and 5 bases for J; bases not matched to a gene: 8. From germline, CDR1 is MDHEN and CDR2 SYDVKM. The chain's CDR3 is CASSLYTGGSNEQYF. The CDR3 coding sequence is TGTGCCAGCAGTTTATACACGGGAGGATCCAACGAGCAGTACTTC.

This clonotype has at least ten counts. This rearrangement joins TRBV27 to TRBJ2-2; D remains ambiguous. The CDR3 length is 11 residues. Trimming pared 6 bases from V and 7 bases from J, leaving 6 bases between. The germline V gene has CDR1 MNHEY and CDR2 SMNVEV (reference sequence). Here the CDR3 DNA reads TGTGCCAGCAGAGGGATCGGGGAGCTGTTTTTT. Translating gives CASRGIGELFF.

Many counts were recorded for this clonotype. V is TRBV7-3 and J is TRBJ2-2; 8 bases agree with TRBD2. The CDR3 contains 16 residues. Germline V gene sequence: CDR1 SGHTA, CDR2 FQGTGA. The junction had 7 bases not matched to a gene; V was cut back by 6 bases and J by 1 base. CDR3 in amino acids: CASSLPAGGNTGELFF. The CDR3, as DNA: TGTGCCAGCAGTCTCCCCGCGGGGGGGAACACCGGGGAGCTGTTTTTT.

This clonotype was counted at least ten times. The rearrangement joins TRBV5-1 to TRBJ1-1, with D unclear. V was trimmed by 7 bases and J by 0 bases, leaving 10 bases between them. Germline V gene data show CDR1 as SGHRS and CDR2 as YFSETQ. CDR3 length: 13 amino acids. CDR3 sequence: CASGWEMNTEAFF. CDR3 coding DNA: TGCGCCAGCGGTTGGGAGATGAACACTGAAGCTTTCTTT.

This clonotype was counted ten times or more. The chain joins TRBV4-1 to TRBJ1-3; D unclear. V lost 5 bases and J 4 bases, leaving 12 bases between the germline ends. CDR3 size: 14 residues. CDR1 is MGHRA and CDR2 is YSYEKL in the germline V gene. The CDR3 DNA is TGCGCCAGCAGCTATCCGGGGAGGGGAAACACCATATATTTT. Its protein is CASSYPGRGNTIYF.

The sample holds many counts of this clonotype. In DNA, the CDR3 is TGTGCCAGCAGTTGGACAGGGGGGATTGAAAAACTGTTTTTT. Encoded protein: CASSWTGGIEKLFF. The chain uses TRBV12-3 or TRBV12-4 and TRBJ1-4; 10 nucleotides agree with TRBD1. The CDR3 totals 14 residues. J was trimmed by 7 bases and V by 4 bases; bases with no gene match: 3.

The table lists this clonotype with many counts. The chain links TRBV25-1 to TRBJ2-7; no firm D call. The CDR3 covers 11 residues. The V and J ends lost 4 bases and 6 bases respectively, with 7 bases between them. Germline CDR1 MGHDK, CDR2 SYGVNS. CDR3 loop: CASSAVGEQYF. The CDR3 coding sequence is TGTGCCAGCAGTGCTGTTGGCGAGCAGTACTTC.

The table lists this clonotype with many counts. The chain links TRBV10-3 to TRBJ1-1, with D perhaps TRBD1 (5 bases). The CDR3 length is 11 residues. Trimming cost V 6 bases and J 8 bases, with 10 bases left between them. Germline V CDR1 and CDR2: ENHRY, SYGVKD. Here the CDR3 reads CAISPGTEAFF. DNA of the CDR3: TGTGCCATCAGCCCCGGGACCGAAGCTTTCTTT.

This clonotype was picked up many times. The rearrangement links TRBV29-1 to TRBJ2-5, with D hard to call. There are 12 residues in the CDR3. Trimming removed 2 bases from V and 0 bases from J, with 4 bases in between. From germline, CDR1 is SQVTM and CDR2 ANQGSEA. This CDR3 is CSVEWYQETQYF. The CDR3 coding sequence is TGCAGCGTTGAATGGTACCAAGAGACCCAGTACTTC.

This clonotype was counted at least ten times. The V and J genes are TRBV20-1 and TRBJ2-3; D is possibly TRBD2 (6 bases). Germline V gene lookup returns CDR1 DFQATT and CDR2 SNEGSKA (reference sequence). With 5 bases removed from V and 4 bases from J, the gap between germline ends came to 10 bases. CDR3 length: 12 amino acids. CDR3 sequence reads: CSAPGVPDTQYF. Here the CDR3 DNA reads TGCAGTGCTCCGGGGGTGCCAGATACGCAGTATTTT.

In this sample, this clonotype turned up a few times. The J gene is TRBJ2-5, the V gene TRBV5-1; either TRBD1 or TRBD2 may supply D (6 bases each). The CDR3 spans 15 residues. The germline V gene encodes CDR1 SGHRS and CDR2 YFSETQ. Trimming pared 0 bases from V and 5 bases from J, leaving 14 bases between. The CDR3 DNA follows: TGCGCCAGCAGCTTGGAGCCGGGGGCAAGGGAGACCCAGTACTTC. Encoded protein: CASSLEPGARETQYF.

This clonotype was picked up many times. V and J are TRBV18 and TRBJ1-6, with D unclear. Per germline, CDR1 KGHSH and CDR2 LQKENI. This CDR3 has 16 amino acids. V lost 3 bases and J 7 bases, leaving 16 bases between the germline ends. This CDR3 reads CASSPNGETANSPLHF. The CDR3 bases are TGTGCCAGCTCACCTAACGGTGAGACCGCGAATTCACCCCTCCACTTT.

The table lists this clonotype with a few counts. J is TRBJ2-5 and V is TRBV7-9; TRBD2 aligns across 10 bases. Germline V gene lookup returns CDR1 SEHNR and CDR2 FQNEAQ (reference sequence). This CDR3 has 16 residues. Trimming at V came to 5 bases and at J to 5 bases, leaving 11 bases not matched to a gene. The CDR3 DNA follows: TGTGCCAGCAGCAGGTCGAGCGGGAGGGCCGGGGAGACCCAGTACTTC. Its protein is CASSRSSGRAGETQYF.

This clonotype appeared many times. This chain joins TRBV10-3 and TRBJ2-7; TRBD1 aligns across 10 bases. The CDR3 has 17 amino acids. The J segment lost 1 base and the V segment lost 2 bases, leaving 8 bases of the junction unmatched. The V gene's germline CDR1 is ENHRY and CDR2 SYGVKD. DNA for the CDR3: TGTGCCATCAGTGAGCCGGGACAGGGGAAAATATCCTACGAGCAGTACTTC. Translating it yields CAISEPGQGKISYEQYF.

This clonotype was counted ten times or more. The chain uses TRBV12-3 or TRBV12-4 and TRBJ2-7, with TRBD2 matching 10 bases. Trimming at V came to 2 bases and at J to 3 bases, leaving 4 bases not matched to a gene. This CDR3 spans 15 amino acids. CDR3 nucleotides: TGTGCCAGCAGTTTAAGCCTAGCGGGAGTCTACGAGCAGTACTTC. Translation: CASSLSLAGVYEQYF.

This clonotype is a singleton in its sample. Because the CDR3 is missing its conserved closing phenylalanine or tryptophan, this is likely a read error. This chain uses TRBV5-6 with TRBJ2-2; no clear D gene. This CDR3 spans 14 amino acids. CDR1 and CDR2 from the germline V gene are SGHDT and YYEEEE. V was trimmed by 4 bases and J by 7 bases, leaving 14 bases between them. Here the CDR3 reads CASSPGPPYGELFL. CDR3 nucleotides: TGTGCCAGCAGCCCGGGCCCTCCCTACGGGGAGCTGTTTCTT.

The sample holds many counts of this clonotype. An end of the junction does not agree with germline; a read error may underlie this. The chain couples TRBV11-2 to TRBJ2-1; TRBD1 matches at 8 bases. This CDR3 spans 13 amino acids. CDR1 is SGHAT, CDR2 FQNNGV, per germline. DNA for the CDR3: TGTGCCAGCAGCTGGACAGGGTACAGTGAGCAGTTCTTC. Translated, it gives CASSWTGYSEQFF.

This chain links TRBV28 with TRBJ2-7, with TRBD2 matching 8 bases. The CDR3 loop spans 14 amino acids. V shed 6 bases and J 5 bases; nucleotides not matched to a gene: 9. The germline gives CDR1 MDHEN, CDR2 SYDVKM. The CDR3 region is CASSGGTRGDEQYF. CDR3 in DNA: TGTGCCAGCAGCGGGGGGACTAGGGGGGACGAGCAGTACTTC.

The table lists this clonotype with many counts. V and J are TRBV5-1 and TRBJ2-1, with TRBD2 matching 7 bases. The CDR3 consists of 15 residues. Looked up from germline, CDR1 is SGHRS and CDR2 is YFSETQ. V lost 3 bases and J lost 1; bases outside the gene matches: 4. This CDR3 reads CASSWSGDSYNEQFF. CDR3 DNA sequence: TGCGCCAGCAGCTGGAGCGGGGATTCCTACAATGAGCAGTTCTTC.

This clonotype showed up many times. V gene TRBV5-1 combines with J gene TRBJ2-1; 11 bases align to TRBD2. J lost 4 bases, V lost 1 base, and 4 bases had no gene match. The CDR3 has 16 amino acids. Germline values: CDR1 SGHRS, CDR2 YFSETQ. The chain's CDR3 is CASSLQLAGVYNEQFF. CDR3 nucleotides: TGCGCCAGCAGCTTGCAACTAGCGGGGGTTTACAATGAGCAGTTCTTC.

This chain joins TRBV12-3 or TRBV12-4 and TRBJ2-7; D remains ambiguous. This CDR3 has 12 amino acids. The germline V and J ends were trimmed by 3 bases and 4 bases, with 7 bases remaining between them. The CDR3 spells CASSLWAYEQYF. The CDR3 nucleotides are TGTGCCAGCAGTTTGTGGGCTTACGAGCAGTACTTC.

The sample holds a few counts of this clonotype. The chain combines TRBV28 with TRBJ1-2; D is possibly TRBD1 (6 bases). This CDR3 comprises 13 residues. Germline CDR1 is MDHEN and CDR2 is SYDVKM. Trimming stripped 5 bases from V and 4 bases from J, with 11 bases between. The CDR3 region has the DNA TGTGCCAGCAGTGGGGGGCCTTTCTATGGCTACACCTTC. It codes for CASSGGPFYGYTF.

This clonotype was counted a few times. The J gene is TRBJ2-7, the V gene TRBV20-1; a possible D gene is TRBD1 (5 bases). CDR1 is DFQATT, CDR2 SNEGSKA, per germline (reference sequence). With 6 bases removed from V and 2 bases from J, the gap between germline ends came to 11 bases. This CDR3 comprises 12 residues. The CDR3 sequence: CSALQGPYEQYF. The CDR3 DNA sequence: TGCAGTGCACTTCAGGGTCCCTACGAGCAGTACTTC.

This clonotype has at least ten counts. The CDR3 DNA reads as TGCAGTGCCAGATGGACGGAATTCTACGAGCAGTACTTC. This codes for CSARWTEFYEQYF. V is TRBV20-1 and J is TRBJ2-7, with D uncertain. CDR1 is DFQATT and CDR2 is SNEGSKA in the germline V gene (reference sequence). Trimming took off 6 bases at V and 3 bases at J, with 15 bases between the two ends. The CDR3 sequence is 13 residues long.

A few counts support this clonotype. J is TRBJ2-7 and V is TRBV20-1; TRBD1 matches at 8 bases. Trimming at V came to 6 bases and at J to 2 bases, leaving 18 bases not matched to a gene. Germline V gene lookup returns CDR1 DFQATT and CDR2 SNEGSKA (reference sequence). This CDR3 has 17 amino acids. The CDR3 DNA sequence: TGCAGTGCCACCTCGAGGTACGGGGACAGGCAAACCTACGAGCAGTACTTC. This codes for CSATSRYGDRQTYEQYF.

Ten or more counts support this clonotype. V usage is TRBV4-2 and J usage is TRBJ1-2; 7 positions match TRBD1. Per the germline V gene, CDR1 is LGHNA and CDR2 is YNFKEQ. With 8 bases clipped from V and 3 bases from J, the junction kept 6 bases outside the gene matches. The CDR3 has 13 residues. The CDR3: CASGDSPYYGYTF. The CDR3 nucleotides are TGTGCCAGCGGGGACAGCCCTTACTATGGCTACACCTTC.